The rows below give T cell receptor beta chains drawn from one sample of a study of T cells in Graves' hyperthyroidism and ophthalmopathy. One entry per CDR3 protein, called by TCRdb with MiXCR from the multiplex PCR reads. The table shows roughly 200,000 distinct CDR3 sequences, with roughly 18% occurring only once. Sequencing was done on a sample of blood. These receptors all stem from a man between 40 and 49 years old with Graves' hyperthyroidism. Each CDR3 is given without its conserved first and last residue.

v_gene	j_gene	CDR3aa
TRBV6-1	TRBJ2-7	ASSEGAELIEQY
TRBV10-3	TRBJ2-7	AISSGTSGGIGYEQY
TRBV6-1	TRBJ2-3	ASTSDKTSTDTQY
TRBV3-1	TRBJ1-5	ASSPGASNQPQH
TRBV10-3	TRBJ2-7	AISVGGPYEQY
TRBV6-2/TRBV6-3	TRBJ2-7	ASSPLPGLSYEQY
TRBV3-1	TRBJ1-2	ASSAVNYGYT
TRBV9	TRBJ2-7	ASSVDRDPYEQY
TRBV24-1	TRBJ2-6	ATSATGVYGANVLT
TRBV9	TRBJ1-3	ASSESGKADTIY
TRBV27	TRBJ1-2	ASSFRQGGNYGYT
TRBV4-3	TRBJ2-3	ASSQDEVDTQY
TRBV11-2	TRBJ2-7	ASSNNEGDQYEQY
TRBV5-6	TRBJ2-6	ASSFRAHSGANVLT
TRBV20-1	TRBJ2-3	SARDSGQGTDTQY
TRBV10-3	TRBJ2-3	ATGERRGGFTDTQY
TRBV28	TRBJ2-3	ASSSGTPEGFFTDTQY
TRBV7-9	TRBJ2-7	ASSFGGHNEQY
TRBV2	TRBJ2-3	ASSVLAGGTDTQY
TRBV24-1	TRBJ2-2	ATSDLLADQNTGELF
TRBV27	TRBJ1-2	ASSLGPNYGYT
TRBV20-1	TRBJ2-1	SANRVRYNEQF
TRBV6-1	TRBJ2-1	ASRQIDRGEQF
TRBV12-3/TRBV12-4	TRBJ1-2	ASSRDSVYGYT
TRBV6-1	TRBJ2-7	ASSAGTVISYEQY
TRBV5-4	TRBJ2-7	ASSSGSDRTGEQY
TRBV20-1	TRBJ2-7	SARLSYEQY
TRBV24-1	TRBJ2-2	ATGGDTGELF
TRBV18	TRBJ2-1	ASSPYPGTYNEQF
TRBV29-1	TRBJ2-7	SVVRGSSYEQY
TRBV2	TRBJ1-1	ASRPETGGTEAF
TRBV6-2/TRBV6-3	TRBJ2-1	ASRGSGGNNEQF
TRBV3-1	TRBJ1-1	ASSQDSGEGTEAF
TRBV5-4	TRBJ2-3	ASSGEPYRGDTQY
TRBV7-9	TRBJ2-1	ASSLSGQGVNEQF
TRBV5-5	TRBJ1-2	ASSVGQGMDYGYT
TRBV5-1	TRBJ1-1	ASSSSTGSTEAF
TRBV20-1	TRBJ1-6	SARDLGSPLH
TRBV7-9	TRBJ1-5	ASSLDGSNNQPQH
TRBV7-2	TRBJ1-2	ASSLTTLPGVEGYT
TRBV27	TRBJ1-5	ASRDSQGAWQPQH
TRBV5-1	TRBJ2-2	ASSLGTGPGELF
TRBV7-9	TRBJ1-1	ASSLDFGGGMNTEAF
TRBV7-2	TRBJ2-1	ASSSRQVFEQF
TRBV24-1	TRBJ2-5	ATRDRGRLQETQY
TRBV3-1	TRBJ2-3	ASRDLAGGRLNTQY
TRBV28	TRBJ1-1	ASSPLPTVVNTEAF
TRBV6-5	TRBJ2-1	ASSYPRPGNEQF
TRBV5-6	TRBJ2-7	ASSYGQSSYEQY
TRBV20-1	TRBJ2-3	SAKDRSLSSQY
TRBV3-1	TRBJ1-1	ASSQERGTEAF
TRBV19	TRBJ1-5	ASRVRNSHQPQH